This passage covers 32 T cell receptor beta chains from one sample sequenced in a study of blood T cell repertoires in COVID-19. Clones were sequenced by immunoSEQ multiplex PCR, and TCRdb holds only the in-frame ones, with some missing. The table has about 66,000 clones, roughly 90% seen once. Material: peripheral blood. These receptors originate from a man in his sixties with acute or convalescent COVID-19.

The CDR3 protein is CASTLLATNEKLFF. CDR3 nucleotide sequence: TGCGCCAGCACCCTACTCGCAACTAATGAAAAACTGTTTTTT. This chain uses TRBV4-1 with TRBJ1-4; D is unresolved. In germline, CDR1 is MGHRA, CDR2 YSYEKL. V was trimmed by 7 bases and J by 0 bases, leaving 9 bases between them. The CDR3 is 14 residues long.

CDR3 protein: CASSSSGFSYNEQFF. CDR3 in DNA: TGTGCCAGCAGCTCTAGCGGGTTCTCCTACAATGAGCAGTTCTTC. This chain joins TRBV6-2 or TRBV6-3 and TRBJ2-1, with 8 bases matching TRBD2. The CDR3 covers 15 residues. The V segment lost 6 bases and the J segment 0 bases; nucleotides outside the gene matches: 4. CDR1 is MNHEY, CDR2 SVGEGT, per germline.

The chain carries TRBV12-5 and TRBJ1-1; D call uncertain. V was clipped by 2 bases and J by 2 bases, with 9 bases between them. CDR1 and CDR2 (germline): LGHNT, FRNRAP. The length of the CDR3 is 14 residues. The CDR3 coding sequence is TGTGCTAGTGGTTTGAGGGAGGGTAACACTGAAGCTTTCTTT. It is translated as CASGLREGNTEAFF.

The genes are TRBV5-8 and TRBJ1-5; 7 bases agree with TRBD1. From germline, CDR1 is SGHTS and CDR2 YDEGEE. V lost 0 bases to trimming and J lost 3 bases; unmatched junction nucleotides: 3. CDR3 length: 15 residues. Written as DNA, the CDR3 is TGTGCCAGCAGCTTGGGGGGACAGTTCAATCAGCCCCAGCATTTT. Amino acid sequence: CASSLGGQFNQPQHF.

The gene calls are TRBV5-1 and TRBJ2-7; 7 positions agree with TRBD1. Trimming cost V 0 bases and J 3 bases; bases outside gene matches: 9. The CDR3 spans 16 residues. From germline, CDR1 is SGHRS and CDR2 YFSETQ. DNA for the CDR3: TGCGCCAGCAGCTTGGTCCTAGGGGGCGTGTTCTACGAGCAGTACTTC. Protein: CASSLVLGGVFYEQYF.

The J gene is TRBJ2-2, the V gene TRBV12-2; no DNA check was done on the table's D call, TRBD1. TRBV12-2 is marked as a pseudogene. CDR3 length: 15 residues. The CDR3 sequence is CASRPRDSFTGELFF. In DNA form, the CDR3 reads TGTGCAAGTCGCCCCCGTGACAGCTTCACCGGGGAGCTGTTTTTT.

This rearrangement joins TRBV2 to TRBJ1-2; 7 bases line up with TRBD1. V lost 6 bases to trimming and J lost 8 bases; unmatched junction nucleotides: 12. Germline values: CDR1 SNHLY, CDR2 FYNNEI. There are 14 residues in the CDR3. The DNA for the CDR3 is TGTGCCAGCAGGACTGACAGGGACCGGGGAGGCTACACCTTC. It is translated as CASRTDRDRGGYTF. The full variable domain, completed using reference TRBV2 and TRBJ1-2, is EPEVTQTPSHQVTQMGQEVILRCVPISNHLYFYWYRQILGQKVEFLVSFYNNEISEKSEIFDDQFSVERPDGSNFTLKIRSTKLEDSAMYFCASRTDRDRGGYTFGSGTRLTVV.

This sequence joins TRBV7-6 and TRBJ1-1; D might be TRBD1 (6 bases). Per germline, CDR1 SGHVS and CDR2 FNYEAQ. The V end lost 4 bases, the J end lost 5 bases, and 11 bases lay between the germline ends. CDR3 length: 13 amino acids. Here the CDR3 reads CASSSGVRTEAFF. The CDR3 bases are TGTGCCAGCAGCTCAGGGGTTCGAACTGAAGCTTTCTTT.

This clone was detected ten times or more. This chain joins TRBV7-9 and TRBJ1-5; tentatively, D is TRBD1 (5 bases). CDR3 length: 16 residues. In germline, CDR1 is SEHNR, CDR2 FQNEAQ (reference sequence). V was clipped by 5 bases and J by 2 bases, with 16 bases between them. This CDR3 is CASSPKDMAGNQPQHF. DNA of the CDR3: TGTGCCAGCAGCCCAAAGGACATGGCTGGCAATCAGCCCCAGCATTTT.

The rearrangement uses TRBV11-3 and TRBJ2-7; 8 bases fit TRBD2. The V segment lost 5 bases and the J segment 6 bases; nucleotides outside the gene matches: 6. Germline CDR1 and CDR2: SGHNT and YENEEA. The CDR3 runs to 13 residues. In nucleotides, the CDR3 is TGTGCCAGCAGCCTGCGGGGGGCGAGCGAGCAGTACTTC. Its translation: CASSLRGASEQYF. Variable domain in full (rest from reference TRBV11-3 and TRBJ2-7): EAGVVQSPRYKIIEKKQPVAFWCNPISGHNTLYWYLQNLGQGPELLIRYENEEAVDDSQLPKDRFSAERLKGVDSTLKIQPAELGDSAVYLCASSLRGASEQYFGPGTRLTVT.

The rearrangement uses TRBV6-6 and TRBJ1-1, with a possible D match to TRBD1 (5 bases). CDR3 length equals 16 residues. CDR1 and CDR2 from the germline V gene are MNHNY and SVGAGI (reference sequence). V lost 6 bases, J lost 5 bases, and 22 bases lay in between. The CDR3 DNA reads as TGTGCCAGCAGCATTTCCGGGGGGGAGGGCGAAACTGAAGCTTTCTTT. Its protein product is CASSISGGEGETEAFF.

J is TRBJ1-1 and V is TRBV13; D might be TRBD1 (5 bases). This CDR3 is built from 16 residues. Germline V CDR1 and CDR2: PRHDT, FYEKMQ (reference sequence). V dropped 2 bases and J dropped 6 bases, with 19 bases sitting between them. CDR3 bases: TGTGCCAGCAGCTTATGGGAGGGCGGGGGGAGCGCTGAAGCTTTCTTT. This translates into CASSLWEGGGSAEAFF. Full variable domain (missing parts from reference TRBV13 and TRBJ1-1): AAGVIQSPRHLIKEKRETATLKCYPIPRHDTVYWYQQGPGQDPQFLISFYEKMQSDKGSIPDRFSAQQFSDYHSELNMSSLELGDSALYFCASSLWEGGGSAEAFFGQGTRLTVV.

CDR3 in amino acids: CASSLERAGELFF. CDR3 coding DNA: TGTGCCAGCAGCTTGGAACGAGCCGGGGAGCTGTTTTTT. The chain joins TRBV5-4 to TRBJ2-2, with D unresolved. This CDR3 comprises 13 residues. Germline lookup yields CDR1 SGHNT and CDR2 YYREEE (reference sequence). V was trimmed by 0 bases and J by 6 bases, leaving 6 bases between them.

The chain carries TRBV7-9 and TRBJ2-3; D ambiguous. The CDR3 consists of 14 residues. Germline V CDR1 and CDR2: SEHNR, FQNEAQ (reference sequence). Trimming cost V 1 base and J 4 bases, with 9 bases left between them. The DNA of the CDR3 is TGTGCCAGCAGCTTAGATCTAACGCCAGATACGCAGTATTTT. Residues: CASSLDLTPDTQYF. Full variable domain (remainder filled in from reference TRBV7-9 and TRBJ2-3): DTGVSQNPRHKITKRGQNVTFRCDPISEHNRLYWYRQTLGQGPEFLTYFQNEAQLEKSRLLSDRFSAERPKGSFSTLEIQRTEQGDSAMYLCASSLDLTPDTQYFGPGTRLTVL.

This sequence joins TRBV11-2 and TRBJ2-3; 7 nucleotides match TRBD2. This CDR3 region has 16 residues. The ends lost 4 bases at V and 7 bases at J; junction bases unmatched: 14. Germline assignment: CDR1 SGHAT and CDR2 FQNNGV. CDR3 nucleotide sequence: TGTGCCAGCAGCTCCCCTAGCGGTCTAAGAGGGAATACGCAGTATTTT. Translating gives CASSSPSGLRGNTQYF.

This clone has just a few counts. The genes are TRBV2 and TRBJ1-3; D ambiguous. Germline-derived CDR1 and CDR2 are SNHLY and FYNNEI. The V gene lost 6 bases and the J gene lost 0 bases, with 6 bases spanning the gap. CDR3 length equals 13 residues. Here the CDR3 DNA reads TGTGCCAGCAGGGCCTCCTCTGGAAACACCATATATTTT. Translation gives CASRASSGNTIYF.

J is TRBJ2-6 and V is TRBV15; weak D call: TRBD1 (5 bases). Germline CDR1 is LNHNV and CDR2 is YYDKDF (reference sequence). The CDR3 has 18 amino acids. Trimming removed 1 base from V and 0 bases from J, with 13 bases in between. The CDR3 is CATSRAGSLRSGANVLTF. CDR3 coding DNA: TGTGCCACCAGCAGAGCAGGGTCTCTACGCTCTGGGGCCAACGTCCTGACTTTC. The whole variable domain, filled in from reference TRBV15 and TRBJ2-6, reads DAMVIQNPRYQVTQFGKPVTLSCSQTLNHNVMYWYQQKSSQAPKLLFHYYDKDFNNEADTPDNFQSRRPNTSFCFLDIRSPGLGDTAMYLCATSRAGSLRSGANVLTFGAGSRLTVL.

This clone was seen only a few times. The V and J genes are TRBV9 and TRBJ2-7; 8 positions agree with TRBD1. Germline V gene lookup returns CDR1 SGDLS and CDR2 YYNGEE. The CDR3 runs to 14 residues. With 3 bases clipped from V and 6 bases from J, the junction kept 8 bases outside the gene matches. The CDR3 sequence is CASSARDRPSEQYF. The CDR3 DNA follows: TGTGCCAGCAGCGCCCGGGACAGGCCGAGCGAGCAGTACTTC.

This CDR3 is CASSPGGLSNEKLFF. In DNA, the CDR3 is TGTGCCAGCAGCCCGGGGGGGTTGTCGAATGAAAAACTGTTTTTT. The chain has TRBV5-4 and TRBJ1-4; D may be TRBD1 (5 bases). V gave up 4 bases and J gave up 5 bases, with 15 bases separating them. Germline CDR1 SGHNT, CDR2 YYREEE (reference sequence). This CDR3 has 15 amino acids.

The chain combines TRBV4-2 with TRBJ2-7; 9 positions agree with TRBD2. There are 18 residues in the CDR3. Germline CDR1 and CDR2: LGHNA and YNFKEQ. J gave up 4 bases and V 0 bases, and 13 bases lay outside the gene matches. The CDR3 protein is CASSQDYPTSGNGYEQYF. The CDR3 nucleotides read TGTGCCAGCAGCCAAGATTACCCGACTAGCGGAAACGGGTACGAGCAGTACTTC.

The rearrangement uses TRBV2 and TRBJ2-7; 9 bases match TRBD1. V shed 5 bases, J shed 5 bases, and the junction held 4 bases outside the gene matches. Germline CDR1 is SNHLY and CDR2 is FYNNEI. This CDR3 has 13 amino acids. This CDR3 reads CASSTQGAHEQYF. The CDR3 DNA reads as TGTGCCAGCAGTACACAGGGGGCCCACGAGCAGTACTTC.

This chain uses TRBV5-6 with TRBJ1-2; 7 nucleotides line up with TRBD1. The germline CDR1 and CDR2 sequences are SGHDT and YYEEEE. Losses at the gene ends were 4 bases for V and 0 bases for J; bases not matched to a gene: 12. The CDR3 is 17 residues long. CDR3 amino acids: CASSLDRAFSANYGYTF. The CDR3, as DNA: TGTGCCAGCAGCCTAGACAGGGCCTTTTCAGCTAACTATGGCTACACCTTC.

The chain uses TRBV6-5 and TRBJ2-2; TRBD1 is a possible D gene (6 bases). The germline V gene has CDR1 MNHEY and CDR2 SVGAGI. V shed 8 bases and J shed 2 bases, with 15 bases lying between them. The CDR3 is made up of 15 amino acids. CDR3 loop: CASAPQGHNTGELFF. In DNA form, the CDR3 reads TGTGCCAGCGCTCCCCAGGGGCACAACACCGGGGAGCTGTTTTTT.

V gene TRBV5-1 combines with J gene TRBJ1-1, with a possible D match to TRBD1 (6 bases). V gave up 0 bases and J gave up 0 bases, with 9 bases separating them. The CDR3 covers 15 residues. From germline, CDR1 is SGHRS and CDR2 YFSETQ. CDR3 bases: TGCGCCAGCAGCTTGGACGGGACATTGAACACTGAAGCTTTCTTT. Amino acids: CASSLDGTLNTEAFF.

This chain links TRBV5-1 with TRBJ2-5; 9 bases agree with TRBD2. The CDR3 has 14 amino acids. The junction had 5 bases not matched to a gene; V was cut back by 4 bases and J by 4 bases. Germline-derived CDR1 and CDR2 are SGHRS and YFSETQ. CDR3 residues: CASSLRLAVETQYF. CDR3 DNA: TGCGCCAGCAGCCTCCGACTAGCGGTAGAGACCCAGTACTTC.

V usage is TRBV30 and J usage is TRBJ2-7; 9 bases agree with TRBD1. V dropped 2 bases and J dropped 6; count of bases not matched to a gene: 8. This CDR3 is built from 14 residues. Germline V gives CDR1 GTSNPN, CDR2 SVGIG (reference sequence). The DNA of the CDR3 is TGTGCCTGGAGTACGGGACAGGGATACGCCGAGCAGTACTTC. Protein: CAWSTGQGYAEQYF. Using reference TRBV30 and TRBJ2-7 for the parts outside the CDR3, the full variable domain is SQTIHQWPATLVQPVGSPLSLECTVEGTSNPNLYWYRQAAGRGLQLLFYSVGIGQISSEVPQNLSASRPQDRQFILSSKKLLLSDSGFYLCAWSTGQGYAEQYFGPGTRLTVT.

A few counts support this clone. Other DNA sequences in the same sample also yield this CDR3. The CDR3 DNA follows: TGCGCCAGCAGCTTAGGGGACAGGGGAACAGATACGCAGTATTTT. Residues: CASSLGDRGTDTQYF. The rearrangement links TRBV5-1 to TRBJ2-3, with TRBD1 matching over 10 bases. J was trimmed by 3 bases and V by 2 bases; bases with no gene match: 3. The V gene's germline CDR1 is SGHRS and CDR2 YFSETQ. The CDR3 spans 15 residues.

The J gene is TRBJ1-1, the V gene TRBV3-1 (or the pseudogene TRBV3-2); 7 positions agree with TRBD1. Trimming cost V 4 bases and J 6 bases; bases outside gene matches: 8. The CDR3 contains 14 residues. CDR1 and CDR2 (germline): LGHDT, YNNKEL (reference sequence). CDR3 nucleotides: TGTGCCAGCAGCCGGCCGACAGGGTCGCCTGAAGCTTTCTTT. Translating it yields CASSRPTGSPEAFF.

In DNA form, the CDR3 reads TGTGCCAGCAGTGAAATGGCGCGGGGGGCACGAACCGGGGAGCTGTTTTTT. Translation: CASSEMARGARTGELFF. The chain joins TRBV2 to TRBJ2-2; 8 positions match TRBD2. This CDR3 has 17 residues. V shed 2 bases, J shed 5 bases, and the junction held 10 bases outside the gene matches. Germline assignment: CDR1 SNHLY and CDR2 FYNNEI.

The chain carries TRBV27 and TRBJ2-7, with D possibly TRBD1 on 6 matching bases. Per germline, CDR1 MNHEY and CDR2 SMNVEV (reference sequence). This CDR3 is built from 14 residues. V was shortened by 5 bases and J by 5 bases, with 16 bases between the two germline ends. CDR3: CASSPGQLLNEQYF. DNA of the CDR3: TGTGCCAGCAGTCCCGGACAGCTTCTGAACGAGCAGTACTTC.

This clone occurred a few times. The rearrangement links TRBV7-8 to TRBJ2-2, with TRBD1 matching 11 bases. CDR1 and CDR2 (germline): SGHVS, FQNEAQ. The CDR3 consists of 20 residues. The ends lost 3 bases at V and 4 bases at J; junction bases unmatched: 16. The CDR3 DNA sequence: TGTGCCAGCAGCTTTTTAAGGGGACAGGGGGTGACGAGGGGCACCGGGGAGCTGTTTTTT. It specifies CASSFLRGQGVTRGTGELFF.

The chain joins TRBV27 to TRBJ1-1, with 8 nucleotides matching TRBD1. V dropped 3 bases and J dropped 13; count of bases not matched to a gene: 10. The V gene's germline CDR1 is MNHEY and CDR2 SMNVEV (reference sequence). CDR3 length: 13 residues. CDR3 in DNA: TGTGCCAGCAGTTTCCCGACAGGGGCTACGGTTTTCTTT. Its protein product is CASSFPTGATVFF.